The present T cell receptor beta chain was sequenced within a study of T-cell memory formation after mild COVID-19. TCRdb ran MiXCR on the 5' RACE reads and lists one entry per CDR3 protein. The table includes just over 400,000 distinct CDR3 sequences, less than 25% detected once. Findings and limits, study-wide: Cross-reactive memory seemingly joined, as some responding clones were found in pre-infection memory.

This clonotype was observed many times. The antigen is undetermined. This CDR3 contains 13 residues. V dropped 0 bases and J dropped 2 bases, with 5 bases sitting between them. Per germline, CDR1 LNHNV and CDR2 YYDKDF (reference sequence). The sequenced sample consisted of PBMCs or a T cell subset sorted from them (not recorded which). The origin of this receptor is an adult woman who had mild COVID-19 (a few samples of this study predate the infection). Cell type and time point are not known. The chain recombines TRBV15 with TRBJ2-7, with D possibly matching TRBD1 (5 bases). DNA for the CDR3: TGTGCCACCAGCAGAGAGGGGCCCTACGAGCAGTACTTC. This encodes CATSREGPYEQYF.